This TCR beta chain was documented in a study of sequential checkpoint blockade in melanoma. Sequencing was performed with immunoSEQ multiplex PCR; in TCRdb, only in-frame clones are kept and a portion is missing. The sample holds under 15,000 clones, roughly four fifths seen once. The treatment here: randomized to nivolumab then ipilimumab (arm A) or the reverse (arm B). None of the patients previously received DNA-damaging chemotherapy. Germline CDR1 is MDHEN and CDR2 is SYDVKM. The CDR3 is 15 residues long. V dropped 5 bases and J dropped 2 bases, with 15 bases sitting between them. This TCR was recovered from a human donor with melanoma. The sample here was CD8+ T cells sorted from blood (inferred from file names), taken from a patient given nivolumab and ipilimumab in sequence. The chain combines TRBV28 with TRBJ1-2; D is unclear. The CDR3 nucleotides are TGTGCCAGCAGTCCCCCCTCCGGGGAGAACTATGGCTACACCTTC. This translates into CASSPPSGENYGYTF.